A selection of T cell receptor beta chains follows, all from one sample in a study of cytomegalovirus exposure and HLA in healthy donors. The table came from immunoSEQ multiplex PCR; TCRdb's copy has only in-frame clones and leaves some out. Here the sample spans about 190,000 clones, about 83% being singletons. Input material: PBMCs. These receptor sequences come from a woman in her 30s in good health and CMV-seropositive. CDR3s include the opening cysteine and the closing phenylalanine or tryptophan. D genes are given only for firm matches. Part of the rows lack a size; the others show once, few, many or a class for expanded clones.

clone_size: NA; d_call: NA; j_call: TRBJ1-5; v_call: TRBV7-2; cdr3_aa: CASSSFDEINQPQHF; cdr3_nt: TGTGCCAGCAGCTCATTCGATGAGATTAATCAGCCCCAGCATTTT
clone_size: NA; d_call: NA; j_call: TRBJ2-7; v_call: TRBV2; cdr3_aa: CASSVASYEQYF; cdr3_nt: TGTGCCAGCAGTGTGGCATCCTACGAGCAGTACTTC
clone_size: NA; d_call: TRBD1; j_call: TRBJ2-5; v_call: TRBV7-7; cdr3_aa: CASRGTGEETQYF; cdr3_nt: TGTGCTAGCAGAGGGACAGGGGAAGAGACCCAGTACTTC
clone_size: NA; d_call: NA; j_call: TRBJ1-1; v_call: TRBV6-5; cdr3_aa: CASSPQDGRGTEAFF; cdr3_nt: TGTGCCAGCAGTCCCCAGGACGGTAGGGGGACTGAAGCTTTCTTT
clone_size: few; d_call: TRBD2; j_call: TRBJ2-7; v_call: TRBV19; cdr3_aa: CASSISSGGPYEQYF; cdr3_nt: TGTGCCAGTAGTATAAGTAGCGGGGGGCCCTACGAGCAGTACTTC
clone_size: NA; d_call: TRBD1; j_call: TRBJ1-1; v_call: TRBV28; cdr3_aa: CASSRTGRLKTEAFF; cdr3_nt: TGTGCCAGCAGTCGGACAGGGCGGCTAAAAACTGAAGCTTTCTTT
clone_size: NA; d_call: TRBD1; j_call: TRBJ1-2; v_call: TRBV18; cdr3_aa: CASSLTDPGQGAVGYTF; cdr3_nt: TGTGCCAGCTCACTCACTGATCCGGGACAGGGGGCGGTTGGCTACACCTTC
clone_size: NA; d_call: NA; j_call: TRBJ2-1; v_call: TRBV19; cdr3_aa: CASSANSEASYNEQFF; cdr3_nt: TGTGCCAGTAGTGCAAATAGCGAGGCCTCCTACAATGAGCAGTTCTTC
clone_size: NA; d_call: TRBD1; j_call: TRBJ1-3; v_call: TRBV7-2; cdr3_aa: CASSATLGQYSGNTIYF; cdr3_nt: TGTGCCAGCAGCGCTACTTTGGGACAGTACTCTGGAAACACCATATATTTT
clone_size: NA; d_call: NA; j_call: TRBJ2-2; v_call: TRBV4-2; cdr3_aa: CASSQDQVRWGNTGELFF; cdr3_nt: TGTGCCAGCAGCCAAGATCAAGTTCGTTGGGGCAACACCGGGGAGCTGTTTTTT
clone_size: NA; d_call: NA; j_call: TRBJ1-2; v_call: TRBV6-5; cdr3_aa: CASSYGRGYGYTF; cdr3_nt: TGTGCCAGCAGTTACGGGAGGGGCTATGGCTACACCTTC
clone_size: NA; d_call: NA; j_call: TRBJ2-7; v_call: TRBV4-1; cdr3_aa: CASSQYLALTYEQYF; cdr3_nt: TGCGCCAGCAGCCAATATCTAGCGCTAACCTACGAGCAGTACTTC
clone_size: NA; d_call: NA; j_call: TRBJ2-1; v_call: TRBV5-1; cdr3_aa: CARDSEQFF; cdr3_nt: TGCGCCAGAGACAGCGAGCAGTTCTTC
clone_size: NA; d_call: NA; j_call: TRBJ2-1; v_call: TRBV7-9; cdr3_aa: CASSSPRGAYNEQFF; cdr3_nt: TGTGCCAGCAGCTCCCCGCGGGGTGCCTACAATGAGCAGTTCTTC
clone_size: NA; d_call: TRBD1; j_call: TRBJ2-1; v_call: TRBV2; cdr3_aa: CASRRQGVAYNEQFF; cdr3_nt: TGTGCCAGCAGGAGACAGGGAGTCGCCTACAATGAGCAGTTCTTC
clone_size: NA; d_call: NA; j_call: TRBJ2-7; v_call: TRBV10-2; cdr3_aa: CASLRQGSSYEQYF; cdr3_nt: TGCGCCAGTCTGCGTCAGGGGAGCTCCTACGAGCAGTACTTC
clone_size: NA; d_call: NA; j_call: TRBJ2-2; v_call: TRBV10-3; cdr3_aa: CAISGMTAQGELFF; cdr3_nt: TGTGCCATCAGTGGAATGACTGCTCAGGGGGAGCTGTTTTTT
clone_size: NA; d_call: NA; j_call: TRBJ2-7; v_call: TRBV11-2; cdr3_aa: CASSLGQGNLYEQYF; cdr3_nt: TGTGCCAGCAGCTTAGGGCAGGGCAACCTCTACGAGCAGTACTTC
clone_size: NA; d_call: TRBD1; j_call: TRBJ1-1; v_call: TRBV2; cdr3_aa: CASSEALPGGATEAFF; cdr3_nt: TGTGCCAGCAGTGAAGCGCTCCCAGGGGGCGCGACTGAAGCTTTCTTT
clone_size: few; d_call: NA; j_call: TRBJ1-4; v_call: TRBV14; cdr3_aa: CASSPRASTNEKLFF; cdr3_nt: TGTGCCAGCAGCCCCAGGGCCTCAACTAATGAAAAACTGTTTTTT
clone_size: NA; d_call: NA; j_call: TRBJ2-7; v_call: TRBV18; cdr3_aa: CASSVRGDYEQYF; cdr3_nt: TGTGCCAGCTCGGTTCGGGGAGACTACGAGCAGTACTTC
clone_size: once; d_call: NA; j_call: TRBJ2-5; v_call: TRBV5-1; cdr3_aa: CASSLGITRQETQYF; cdr3_nt: TGCGCCAGCAGCTTGGGGATCACTAGGCAAGAGACCCAGTACTTC
clone_size: once; d_call: TRBD1; j_call: TRBJ2-5; v_call: TRBV6-1; cdr3_aa: CASIETGGAETQYF; cdr3_nt: TGTGCCAGCATTGAGACAGGGGGCGCAGAGACCCAGTACTTC
clone_size: NA; d_call: TRBD1; j_call: TRBJ1-2; v_call: TRBV19; cdr3_aa: CASSADRANTF; cdr3_nt: TGTGCCAGTAGTGCCGACAGGGCGAACACCTTC
clone_size: NA; d_call: NA; j_call: TRBJ1-2; v_call: TRBV7-2; cdr3_aa: CASSLASGSSYTF; cdr3_nt: TGTGCCAGCAGCTTAGCATCGGGGTCTAGCTACACCTTC
clone_size: NA; d_call: NA; j_call: TRBJ2-5; v_call: TRBV5-4; cdr3_aa: CASSPKGVETQYF; cdr3_nt: TGTGCCAGCAGCCCCAAGGGGGTAGAGACCCAGTACTTC
clone_size: NA; d_call: TRBD1; j_call: TRBJ1-2; v_call: TRBV14; cdr3_aa: CASSRRGVYGYTF; cdr3_nt: TGTGCCAGCAGCCGCAGGGGGGTTTATGGCTACACCTTC
clone_size: NA; d_call: TRBD1; j_call: TRBJ2-7; v_call: TRBV19; cdr3_aa: CASSGTAAGFMDKEQYF; cdr3_nt: TGTGCCAGTAGTGGGACAGCTGCTGGATTTATGGATAAAGAGCAGTACTTC
clone_size: NA; d_call: NA; j_call: TRBJ1-1; v_call: TRBV7-3; cdr3_aa: CASSLNPRTVEAFF; cdr3_nt: TGTGCCAGCAGCTTAAATCCACGGACAGTTGAAGCTTTCTTT
clone_size: NA; d_call: NA; j_call: TRBJ1-5; v_call: TRBV27; cdr3_aa: CASSLSSPGPLNQPQHF; cdr3_nt: TGTGCCAGCAGTTTATCGTCCCCCGGTCCTCTCAATCAGCCCCAGCATTTT
clone_size: NA; d_call: NA; j_call: TRBJ1-2; v_call: TRBV29-1; cdr3_aa: CKAPVAGCYTF; cdr3_nt: TGCAAAGCCCCCGTGGCGGGCTGCTACACCTTC
clone_size: NA; d_call: NA; j_call: TRBJ2-7; v_call: TRBV29-1; cdr3_aa: CSVRQVDEQYF; cdr3_nt: TGCAGCGTCAGACAGGTAGACGAGCAGTACTTC
clone_size: once; d_call: TRBD1; j_call: TRBJ2-7; v_call: TRBV6-5; cdr3_aa: CASSRTGAYEQYF; cdr3_nt: TGTGCCAGCAGCCGCACAGGGGCCTACGAGCAGTACTTC
clone_size: few; d_call: NA; j_call: TRBJ1-5; v_call: TRBV5-1; cdr3_aa: CASSLGQVNQPQHF; cdr3_nt: TGCGCCAGCAGCTTGGGACAGGTCAATCAGCCCCAGCATTTT
clone_size: NA; d_call: TRBD2; j_call: TRBJ2-7; v_call: TRBV7-9; cdr3_aa: CASTRTLAGTYEQYF; cdr3_nt: TGTGCCAGCACCAGAACCCTAGCGGGAACCTACGAGCAGTACTTC
clone_size: NA; d_call: NA; j_call: TRBJ1-5; v_call: TRBV7-9; cdr3_aa: CASSLAGRSNQPQHF; cdr3_nt: TGTGCCAGCAGCTTGGCGGGACGAAGCAATCAGCCCCAGCATTTT
clone_size: NA; d_call: TRBD2; j_call: TRBJ2-3; v_call: TRBV6-1; cdr3_aa: CASSATSGRTDTQYF; cdr3_nt: TGTGCCAGCAGTGCGACTAGCGGACGCACAGATACGCAGTATTTT
clone_size: NA; d_call: TRBD2; j_call: TRBJ2-2; v_call: TRBV15; cdr3_aa: CATSAGVVTGELFF; cdr3_nt: TGTGCCACTTCAGCGGGGGTGGTCACCGGGGAGCTGTTTTTT
clone_size: NA; d_call: TRBD1; j_call: TRBJ1-5; v_call: TRBV19; cdr3_aa: CATADRAGNQPQHF; cdr3_nt: TGTGCCACCGCAGACAGGGCGGGCAATCAGCCCCAGCATTTT
clone_size: NA; d_call: NA; j_call: TRBJ2-3; v_call: TRBV5-1; cdr3_aa: CASSRKTRDTDTQYF; cdr3_nt: TGCGCCAGCAGCCGAAAGACTAGGGACACAGATACGCAGTATTTT
clone_size: NA; d_call: TRBD1; j_call: TRBJ2-7; v_call: TRBV10-2; cdr3_aa: CASTKGTGVSYEQYF; cdr3_nt: TGCGCCAGCACTAAAGGGACAGGGGTTTCCTACGAGCAGTACTTC
clone_size: NA; d_call: NA; j_call: TRBJ2-1; v_call: TRBV15; cdr3_aa: CATSRDGVTIVEQFF; cdr3_nt: TGTGCCACCAGCAGAGATGGGGTGACTATAGTCGAGCAGTTCTTC
clone_size: NA; d_call: TRBD2; j_call: TRBJ2-1; v_call: TRBV15; cdr3_aa: CATSRKAGGSYNEQFF; cdr3_nt: TGTGCCACCAGCAGAAAAGCGGGGGGGTCCTACAATGAGCAGTTCTTC
clone_size: NA; d_call: TRBD1; j_call: TRBJ1-6; v_call: TRBV2; cdr3_aa: CASSRQGPNYNSPLHF; cdr3_nt: TGTGCCAGCAGCCGACAGGGCCCTAACTATAATTCACCCCTCCACTTT
clone_size: NA; d_call: NA; j_call: TRBJ1-2; v_call: TRBV2; cdr3_aa: CASRPGTLLVGYTF; cdr3_nt: TGTGCCAGCAGGCCTGGGACACTTCTCGTGGGCTACACCTTC
clone_size: NA; d_call: NA; j_call: TRBJ1-3; v_call: TRBV6-6; cdr3_aa: CASSYGAGRINTIYF; cdr3_nt: TGTGCCAGCAGTTACGGGGCAGGGAGGATAAACACCATATATTTT
clone_size: NA; d_call: NA; j_call: TRBJ1-5; v_call: TRBV2; cdr3_aa: CASSEGVVQPQHF; cdr3_nt: TGTGCCAGCAGCGAGGGGGTCGTACAGCCCCAGCATTTT
clone_size: NA; d_call: NA; j_call: TRBJ1-4; v_call: TRBV2; cdr3_aa: CASSAVGGREEKLFF; cdr3_nt: TGTGCCAGCAGTGCCGTAGGTGGACGGGAAGAAAAACTGTTTTTT
clone_size: NA; d_call: TRBD1; j_call: TRBJ2-2; v_call: TRBV11-1; cdr3_aa: CASSTGTGRTGELFF; cdr3_nt: TGTGCCAGCAGCACCGGGACAGGGCGCACCGGGGAGCTGTTTTTT
clone_size: few; d_call: TRBD1; j_call: TRBJ1-1; v_call: TRBV18; cdr3_aa: CASSRQGARAEAFF; cdr3_nt: TGTGCCAGCTCAAGACAGGGGGCGAGGGCTGAAGCTTTCTTT
clone_size: few; d_call: TRBD2; j_call: TRBJ2-1; v_call: TRBV28; cdr3_aa: CASSLYSGSSYNEQFF; cdr3_nt: TGTGCCAGCAGTTTATACAGCGGGAGCTCCTACAATGAGCAGTTCTTC